This TCR beta chain emerged from a study of blood T cell repertoires in COVID-19. About the study: Samples of COVID-19 (acute and convalescent) were obtained from the United States, Italy and Spain. Nucleic acid was either cDNA or gDNA, and it came from T cells, B-cell-depleted T cells, or PBMCs.

This CDR3 is 14 amino acids long. V gave up 6 bases and J gave up 4 bases; unmatched junction bases: 6. Germline V gene data show CDR1 as KGHSH and CDR2 as LQKENI. Under the authors' procedure: Counts of nucleated cells, estimated from reference gene primer amplification, were obtained. The table came from immunoSEQ multiplex PCR; TCRdb's copy has only in-frame clones and leaves some out. V and J calls and clone size are given by that table; D and trimming were obtained from the DNA. The sample consists of over 40,000 clones, 70% to 90% of them appearing once. The receptor was derived from an older man with acute or convalescent COVID-19. The sample was peripheral blood. The chain recombines TRBV18 with TRBJ1-1, with 9 bases aligning to TRBD1. This CDR3 reads CASSPGQGITEAFF. The CDR3 region has the DNA TGTGCCAGCTCGCCAGGACAGGGGATCACTGAAGCTTTCTTT.